The table lists the clone carrying this T cell receptor (beta chain) with many counts. These data come from a study of T-cell reconstitution after alpha-beta-depleted transplantation in children. The germline V gene has CDR1 SNHLY and CDR2 FYNNEI. The CDR3 is 16 residues long. V was clipped by 6 bases and J by 8 bases, with 23 bases between them. This sample's TCRbeta library carried unique molecular identifier barcodes. TCRdb reanalysed the PCR reads using MiXCR and keeps one entry per CDR3 protein. The table includes hundreds of thousands of distinct CDR3 sequences, more than 9% detected once. This clonotype originated in a human donor who donated a stem cell graft to a child with SCID. The sequencing here drew on PBMCs from the stem cell graft donor, taken from the stem cell graft. This chain joins TRBV2 and TRBJ2-1, with a tentative D call TRBD2 (7 bases). The DNA of the CDR3 is TGTGCCAGCAGGGACCGGGGGCGGGGGCCAGTGGATGAGCAGTTCTTC. Translated: CASRDRGRGPVDEQFF. Together with reference TRBV2 and TRBJ2-1, the CDR3 gives the full variable domain: EPEVTQTPSHQVTQMGQEVILRCVPISNHLYFYWYRQILGQKVEFLVSFYNNEISEKSEIFDDQFSVERPDGSNFTLKIRSTKLEDSAMYFCASRDRGRGPVDEQFFGPGTRLTVL.